Listed below are T cell receptor beta chains from one sample, sequenced in a study of blood T cell repertoires in COVID-19. Profiling relied on immunoSEQ multiplex PCR, and the TCRdb table lists in-frame clones only, not all of them. Of about 480,000 clones in the sample, approximately 89% were seen once. Specimen: peripheral blood. These receptors were obtained from a woman between 50 and 59 years old with COVID-19, enrolled during active disease. Both conserved end residues are part of each CDR3. D genes are given only for firm matches. Only part of the rows carry a size: once, few, many, or a class if the clone is expanded.

>TRBJ2-7|.|.|TRBV6-5|14
CASRGGAGAYEQYF
TGTGCCAGCAGGGGGGGGGCAGGAGCCTACGAGCAGTACTTC
>TRBJ1-6|.|.|TRBV5-4|14
CASSLRQTNSPLHF
TGTGCCAGCAGCTTACGTCAGACTAACTCACCCCTCCACTTT
>TRBJ2-1|.|.|TRBV9|15
CASSSLSGPSPEQFF
TGTGCCAGCAGCTCACTTAGCGGCCCCTCACCTGAGCAGTTCTTC
>TRBJ1-1|.|.|TRBV19|15
CASSSFRVMNTEAFF
TGTGCCAGTAGTAGTTTCCGGGTTATGAACACTGAAGCTTTCTTT
>TRBJ2-7|.|few|TRBV6-5|14
CASSYSPDSYEQYF
TGTGCCAGCAGTTACTCCCCAGACTCCTACGAGCAGTACTTC
>TRBJ2-1|TRBD2|.|TRBV2|15
CASSALTSGYNEQFF
TGTGCCAGCAGTGCCCTAACTAGCGGATACAATGAGCAGTTCTTC
>TRBJ1-1|TRBD1|.|TRBV29-1|13
CSSQDRVDTEAFF
TGCAGCTCACAGGACAGGGTGGACACTGAAGCTTTCTTT
>TRBJ1-3|TRBD1|.|TRBV5-6|15
CASSPGTASENTIYF
TGTGCCAGCAGCCCAGGGACAGCCTCTGAAAACACCATATATTTT
>TRBJ1-5|.|.|TRBV19|17
CASSPYVRGSGVQPQHF
TGTGCCAGTAGCCCGTATGTTAGGGGGAGTGGGGTTCAGCCCCAGCATTTT
>TRBJ1-1|.|few|TRBV3-1/TRBV3-2|14
CASSQLTMNTEAFF
TGTGCCAGCAGCCAACTAACCATGAACACTGAAGCTTTCTTT
>TRBJ2-7|.|.|TRBV5-1|14
CASSPGDGSYEQYF
TGCGCCAGCAGCCCAGGGGACGGTTCCTACGAGCAGTACTTC
>TRBJ1-2|.|.|TRBV28|14
CASSTPRVGYGYTF
TGTGCCAGCAGTACTCCCCGGGTGGGCTATGGCTACACCTTC
>TRBJ2-7|.|.|TRBV12-3/TRBV12-4|13
CASSLFQTYEQYF
TGTGCCAGCAGTTTATTCCAAACCTACGAGCAGTACTTC
>TRBJ2-1|TRBD2|few|TRBV6-6|15
CATQKRGGLLNEQFF
TGTGCCACCCAAAAGCGGGGGGGACTCCTGAATGAGCAGTTCTTC
>TRBJ2-2|TRBD1|.|TRBV13|15
CASSSTGGYTGELFF
TGTGCCAGCAGCTCGACAGGGGGATACACCGGGGAGCTGTTTTTT
>TRBJ1-1|.|.|TRBV27|13
CASSLRGDTEAFF
TGTGCCAGCAGTTTACGGGGTGACACTGAAGCTTTCTTT
>TRBJ2-7|.|.|TRBV7-6|14
CASSPLQGSYEQYF
TGTGCCAGCAGCCCATTACAGGGATCCTACGAGCAGTACTTC
>TRBJ1-5|.|.|TRBV6-1|13
CASSELGPSGKHF
TGTGCCAGCAGTGAGCTGGGGCCGTCCGGAAAGCATTTT
>TRBJ2-1|TRBD1|.|TRBV11-2|15
CASSLGGTEYGEQFF
TGTGCCAGCAGCTTAGGAGGGACAGAGTACGGTGAGCAGTTCTTC
>TRBJ1-1|TRBD1|.|TRBV7-9|13
CASHRGSGTEAFF
TGTGCCAGCCACAGGGGGTCGGGCACTGAAGCTTTCTTT
>TRBJ2-1|TRBD1|.|TRBV11-1|15
CASSLGTGWIHEQFF
TGTGCCAGCAGCTTAGGGACAGGGTGGATTCATGAGCAGTTCTTC
>TRBJ2-2|.|.|TRBV2|15
CASQYGAGRTGELFF
TGTGCCAGCCAATACGGGGCAGGGAGGACCGGGGAGCTGTTTTTT
>TRBJ2-1|TRBD2|.|TRBV9|16
CASSVDAGGWSNEQFF
TGTGCCAGCAGCGTAGATGCGGGGGGATGGTCGAATGAGCAGTTCTTC
>TRBJ1-1|TRBD1|.|TRBV6-5|13
CASSYSRGAEAFF
TGTGCCAGCAGTTACTCCAGGGGGGCTGAAGCTTTCTTT
>TRBJ1-4|.|.|TRBV12-3/TRBV12-4|12
CASSFGGRKLFF
TGTGCCAGCAGTTTCGGGGGGCGAAAACTGTTTTTT
>TRBJ2-3|.|.|TRBV11-2|12
CASRSGLDTQYF
TGTGCCAGCAGGTCCGGTTTAGATACGCAGTATTTT
>TRBJ2-4|.|once|TRBV4-1|17
CASSQGPPGLAKNIQYF
TGCGCCAGCAGCCAAGGACCTCCCGGGTTAGCCAAAAACATTCAGTACTTC
>TRBJ1-3|TRBD1|.|TRBV28|14
CASSSDRSGNTIYF
TGTGCCAGCAGTTCGGACAGGTCTGGAAACACCATATATTTT
>TRBJ1-3|.|.|TRBV19|13
CASSTNSGNTIYF
TGTGCCAGTAGTACCAACTCGGGAAACACCATATATTTT
>TRBJ1-1|.|.|TRBV11-1|13
CASSLGADTEAFF
TGTGCCAGCAGCTTAGGAGCGGACACTGAAGCTTTCTTT
>TRBJ2-3|TRBD2|.|TRBV9|15
CASVPGGTSTDTQYF
TGTGCCAGCGTCCCCGGGGGGACTAGCACAGATACGCAGTATTTT
>TRBJ2-3|.|few|TRBV10-1|14
CASSEAGWADTQYF
TGCGCCAGCAGTGAGGCAGGGTGGGCAGATACGCAGTATTTT
>TRBJ2-2|.|.|TRBV5-5|15
CASSFLGRNTGELFF
TGTGCCAGCAGCTTTTTGGGGAGGAACACCGGGGAGCTGTTTTTT
>TRBJ1-3|.|.|TRBV3-1/TRBV3-2|15
CASSQGGTRGDTIYF
TGTGCCAGCAGCCAAGGAGGGACTCGCGGAGACACCATATATTTT
>TRBJ2-1|TRBD2|.|TRBV5-4|16
CASRSIAGVNYNEQFF
TGTGCCAGCAGGTCAATAGCGGGGGTAAACTACAATGAGCAGTTCTTC
>TRBJ1-1|.|.|TRBV11-3|15
CASSLGGQSITEAFF
TGTGCCAGCAGCTTAGGGGGACAATCGATAACTGAAGCTTTCTTT
>TRBJ1-2|.|.|TRBV14|13
CASSQFLVGGYTF
TGTGCCAGCAGCCAGTTCCTGGTGGGCGGCTACACCTTC
>TRBJ1-1|TRBD1|.|TRBV6-1|17
CASSGTGYNKPWSEAFF
TGTGCCAGCAGTGGGACAGGGTACAACAAGCCATGGTCTGAAGCTTTCTTT
>TRBJ2-5|TRBD2|.|TRBV29-1|13
CSVATSGAETQYF
TGCAGCGTGGCGACTAGCGGGGCTGAGACCCAGTACTTC
>TRBJ1-6|.|.|TRBV5-1|15
CASSPSGGGNSPLHF
TGCGCCAGCAGCCCGTCGGGGGGGGGCAATTCACCCCTCCACTTT
>TRBJ2-2|.|.|TRBV5-1|15
CASSPGGGGTGELFF
TGCGCCAGCAGCCCCGGAGGGGGGGGCACCGGGGAGCTGTTTTTT
>TRBJ2-2|TRBD2|.|TRBV9|17
CASSPGGYPIITGELFF
TGTGCCAGCAGCCCCGGGGGGTATCCCATAATCACCGGGGAGCTGTTTTTT
>TRBJ2-5|TRBD1|.|TRBV15|14
CATSTHRGQETQYF
TGTGCCACCAGCACTCACAGGGGGCAAGAGACCCAGTACTTC
>TRBJ1-2|TRBD1|.|TRBV5-1|16
CASSLGDRSTNYGYTF
TGCGCCAGCAGCTTGGGGGACAGAAGTACTAACTATGGCTACACCTTC
>TRBJ1-1|.|.|TRBV28|14
CASSLWGGKAEAFF
TGTGCCAGCAGTTTATGGGGGGGGAAGGCTGAAGCTTTCTTT
>TRBJ2-7|.|.|TRBV6-5|15
CASSPGAPHSYEQYF
TGTGCCAGCAGTCCAGGGGCCCCCCACTCCTACGAGCAGTACTTC
>TRBJ1-6|.|.|TRBV5-1|16
CASSLEPTGYNSPLHF
TGCGCCAGCAGCTTGGAACCGACAGGCTATAATTCACCCCTCCACTTT
>TRBJ2-1|.|.|TRBV7-2|13
CASSTHQGNEQFF
TGTGCCAGCAGCACCCACCAGGGCAATGAGCAGTTCTTC
>TRBJ1-1|.|.|TRBV13|11
CASRSVTEAFF
TGTGCCAGCAGATCAGTGACTGAAGCTTTCTTT
>TRBJ1-1|.|once|TRBV2|12
CATQRGNTEAFF
TGTGCCACCCAGCGGGGAAACACTGAAGCTTTCTTT
>TRBJ1-1|.|.|TRBV6-1|14
CASSEGRGLTEAFF
TGTGCCAGCAGTGAGGGCAGGGGTTTGACTGAAGCTTTCTTT